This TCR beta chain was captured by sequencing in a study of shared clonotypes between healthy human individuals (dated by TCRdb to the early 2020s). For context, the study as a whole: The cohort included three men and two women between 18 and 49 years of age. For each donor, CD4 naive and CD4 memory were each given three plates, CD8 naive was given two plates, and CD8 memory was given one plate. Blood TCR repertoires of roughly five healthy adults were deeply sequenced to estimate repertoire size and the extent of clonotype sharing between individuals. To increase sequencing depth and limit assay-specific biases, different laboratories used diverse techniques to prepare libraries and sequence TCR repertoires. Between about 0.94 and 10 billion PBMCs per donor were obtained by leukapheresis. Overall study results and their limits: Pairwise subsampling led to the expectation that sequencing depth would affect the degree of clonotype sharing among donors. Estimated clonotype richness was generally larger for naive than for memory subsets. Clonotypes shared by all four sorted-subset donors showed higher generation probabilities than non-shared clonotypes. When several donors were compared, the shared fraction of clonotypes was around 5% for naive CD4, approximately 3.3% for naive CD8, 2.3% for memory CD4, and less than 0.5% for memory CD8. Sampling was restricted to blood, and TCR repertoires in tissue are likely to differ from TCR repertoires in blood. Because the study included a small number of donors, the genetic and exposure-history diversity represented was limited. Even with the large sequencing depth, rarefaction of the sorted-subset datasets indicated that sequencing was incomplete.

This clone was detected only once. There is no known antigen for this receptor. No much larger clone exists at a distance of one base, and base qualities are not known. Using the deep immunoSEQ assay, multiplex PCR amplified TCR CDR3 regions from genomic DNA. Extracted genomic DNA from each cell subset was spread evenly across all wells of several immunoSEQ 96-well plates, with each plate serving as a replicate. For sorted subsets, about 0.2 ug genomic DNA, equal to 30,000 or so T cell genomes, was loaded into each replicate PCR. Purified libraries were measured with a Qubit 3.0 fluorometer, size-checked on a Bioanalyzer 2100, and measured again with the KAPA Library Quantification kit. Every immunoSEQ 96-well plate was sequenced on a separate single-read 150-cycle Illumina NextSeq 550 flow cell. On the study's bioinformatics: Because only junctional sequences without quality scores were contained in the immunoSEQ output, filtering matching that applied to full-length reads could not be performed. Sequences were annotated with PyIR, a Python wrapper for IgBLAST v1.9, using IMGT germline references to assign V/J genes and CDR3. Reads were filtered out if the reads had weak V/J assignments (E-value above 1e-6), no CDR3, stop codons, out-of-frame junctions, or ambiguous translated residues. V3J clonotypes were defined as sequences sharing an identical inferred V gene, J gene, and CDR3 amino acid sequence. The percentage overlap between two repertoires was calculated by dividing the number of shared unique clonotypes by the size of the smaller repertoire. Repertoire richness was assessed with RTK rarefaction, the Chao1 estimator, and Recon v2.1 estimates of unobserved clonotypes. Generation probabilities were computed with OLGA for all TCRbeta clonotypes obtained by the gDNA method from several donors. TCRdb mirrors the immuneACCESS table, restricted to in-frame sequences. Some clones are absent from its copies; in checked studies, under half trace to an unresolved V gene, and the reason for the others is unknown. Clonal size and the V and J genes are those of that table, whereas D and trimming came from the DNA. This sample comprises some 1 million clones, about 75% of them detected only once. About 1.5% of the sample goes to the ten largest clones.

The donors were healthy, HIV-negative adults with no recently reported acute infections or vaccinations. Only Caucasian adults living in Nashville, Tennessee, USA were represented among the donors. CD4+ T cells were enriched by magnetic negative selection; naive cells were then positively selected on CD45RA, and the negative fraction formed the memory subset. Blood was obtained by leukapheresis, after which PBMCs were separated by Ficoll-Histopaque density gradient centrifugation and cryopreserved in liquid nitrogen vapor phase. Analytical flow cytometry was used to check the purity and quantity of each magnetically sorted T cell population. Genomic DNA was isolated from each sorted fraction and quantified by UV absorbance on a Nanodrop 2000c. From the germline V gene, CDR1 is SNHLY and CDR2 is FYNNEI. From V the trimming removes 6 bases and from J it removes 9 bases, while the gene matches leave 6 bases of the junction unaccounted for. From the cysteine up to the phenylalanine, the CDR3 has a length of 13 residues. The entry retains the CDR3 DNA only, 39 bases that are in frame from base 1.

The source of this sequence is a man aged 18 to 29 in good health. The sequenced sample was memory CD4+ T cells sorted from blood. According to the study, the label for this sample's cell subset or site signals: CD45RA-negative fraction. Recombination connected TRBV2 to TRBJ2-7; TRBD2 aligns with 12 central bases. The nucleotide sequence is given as TGTGCCAGCAGGCCCGGACTAGCGGGGAGGCAGTACTTC. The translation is CASRPGLAGRQYF.